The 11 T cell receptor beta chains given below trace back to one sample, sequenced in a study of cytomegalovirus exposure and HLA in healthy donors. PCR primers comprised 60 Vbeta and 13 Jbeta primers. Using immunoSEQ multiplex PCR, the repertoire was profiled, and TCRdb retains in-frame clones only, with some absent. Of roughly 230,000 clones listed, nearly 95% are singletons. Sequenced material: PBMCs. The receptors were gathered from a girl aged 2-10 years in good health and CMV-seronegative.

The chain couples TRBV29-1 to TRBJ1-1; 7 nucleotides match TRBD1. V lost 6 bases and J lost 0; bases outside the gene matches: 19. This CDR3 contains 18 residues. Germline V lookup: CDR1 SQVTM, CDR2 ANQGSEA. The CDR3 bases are TGCAGCGTACCCCCGGGACAGCCCTCACCGGGTATGAACACTGAAGCTTTCTTT. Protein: CSVPPGQPSPGMNTEAFF. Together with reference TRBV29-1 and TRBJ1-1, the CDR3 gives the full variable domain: SAVISQKPSRDICQRGTSLTIQCQVDSQVTMMFWYRQQPGQSLTLIATANQGSEATYESGFVIDKFPISRPNLTFSTLTVSNMSPEDSSIYLCSVPPGQPSPGMNTEAFFGQGTRLTVV.

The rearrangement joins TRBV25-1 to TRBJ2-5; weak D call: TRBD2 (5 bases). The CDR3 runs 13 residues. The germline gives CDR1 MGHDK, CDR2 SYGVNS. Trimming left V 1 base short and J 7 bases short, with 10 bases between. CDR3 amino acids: CASSESRGGTQYF. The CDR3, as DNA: TGTGCCAGCAGTGAATCCCGTGGAGGGACCCAGTACTTC.

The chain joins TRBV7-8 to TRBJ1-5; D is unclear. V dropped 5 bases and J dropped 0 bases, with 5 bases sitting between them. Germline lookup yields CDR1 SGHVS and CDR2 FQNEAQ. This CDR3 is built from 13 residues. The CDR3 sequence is CASSLNSNQPQHF. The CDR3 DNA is TGTGCCAGCAGCCTAAATAGCAATCAGCCCCAGCATTTT.

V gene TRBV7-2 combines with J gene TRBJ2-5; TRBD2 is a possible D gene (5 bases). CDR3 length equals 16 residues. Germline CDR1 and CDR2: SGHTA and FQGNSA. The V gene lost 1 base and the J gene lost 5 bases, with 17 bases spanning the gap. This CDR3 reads CASSLVPTTGGETQYF. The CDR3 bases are TGTGCCAGCAGCTTAGTCCCCACGACGGGCGGGGAGACCCAGTACTTC.

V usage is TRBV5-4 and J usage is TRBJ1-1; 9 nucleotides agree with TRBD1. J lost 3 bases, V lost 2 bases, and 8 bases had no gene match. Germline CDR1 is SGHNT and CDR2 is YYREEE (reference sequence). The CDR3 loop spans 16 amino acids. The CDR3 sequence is CASSFPNRGRDTEAFF. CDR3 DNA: TGTGCCAGCAGCTTCCCTAACAGGGGGCGGGACACTGAAGCTTTCTTT.

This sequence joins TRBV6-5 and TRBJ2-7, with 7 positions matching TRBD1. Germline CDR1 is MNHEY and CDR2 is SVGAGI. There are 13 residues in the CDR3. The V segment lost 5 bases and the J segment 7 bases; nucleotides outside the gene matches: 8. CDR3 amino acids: CASSKEGAREQYF. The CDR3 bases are TGTGCCAGCAGTAAAGAGGGGGCGAGGGAGCAGTACTTC.

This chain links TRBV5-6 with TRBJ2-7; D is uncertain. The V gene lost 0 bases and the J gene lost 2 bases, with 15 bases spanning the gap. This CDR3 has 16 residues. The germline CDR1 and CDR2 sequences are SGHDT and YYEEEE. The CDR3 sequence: CASSLVGTVVTYEQYF. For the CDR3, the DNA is TGTGCCAGCAGCTTGGTTGGAACAGTAGTCACCTACGAGCAGTACTTC.

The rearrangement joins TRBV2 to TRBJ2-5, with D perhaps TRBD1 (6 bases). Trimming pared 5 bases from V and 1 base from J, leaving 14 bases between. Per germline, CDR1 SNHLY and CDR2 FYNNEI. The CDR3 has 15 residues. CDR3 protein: CASSRTAFAQETQYF. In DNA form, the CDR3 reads TGTGCCAGCAGTAGGACAGCCTTTGCCCAAGAGACCCAGTACTTC.

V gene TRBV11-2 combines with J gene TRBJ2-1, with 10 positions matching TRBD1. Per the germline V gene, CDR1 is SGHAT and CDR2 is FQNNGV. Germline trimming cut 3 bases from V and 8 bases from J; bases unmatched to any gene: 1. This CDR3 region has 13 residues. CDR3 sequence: CASSLGTGDEQFF. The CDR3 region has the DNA TGTGCCAGCAGCTTGGGGACAGGGGATGAGCAGTTCTTC.

DNA of the CDR3: TGTGCCAGCAGCAAAGCGCTAGTGGGCCCGGGCAGGGCCCCCTACGAGCAGTACTTC. It encodes CASSKALVGPGRAPYEQYF. The rearrangement links TRBV21-1 to TRBJ2-7; the D segment call TRBD1 is taken from the table without a DNA check. TRBV21-1 is tagged as a pseudogene. The CDR3 spans 19 residues.

The CDR3 region has the DNA TGTGCCATCAGTGAGACTAGCGGGGGAAGTTACGAGCAGTACTTC. Residues: CAISETSGGSYEQYF. This sequence joins TRBV10-3 and TRBJ2-7, with TRBD2 matching over 11 bases. This CDR3 is built from 15 residues. CDR1 is ENHRY and CDR2 is SYGVKD in the germline V gene. V was pared by 2 bases and J by 4 bases, with 4 bases of the junction left unmatched.